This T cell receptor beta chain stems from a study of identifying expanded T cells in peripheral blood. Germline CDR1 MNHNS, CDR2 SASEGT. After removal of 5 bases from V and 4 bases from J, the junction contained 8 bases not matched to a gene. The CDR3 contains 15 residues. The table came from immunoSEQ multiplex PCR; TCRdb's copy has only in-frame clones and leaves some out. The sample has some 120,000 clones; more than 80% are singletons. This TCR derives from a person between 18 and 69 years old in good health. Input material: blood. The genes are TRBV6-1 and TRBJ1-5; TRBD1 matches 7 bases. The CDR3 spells CASSLQQGKNQPQHF. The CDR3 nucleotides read TGTGCCAGCAGTCTTCAACAGGGGAAGAATCAGCCCCAGCATTTT.